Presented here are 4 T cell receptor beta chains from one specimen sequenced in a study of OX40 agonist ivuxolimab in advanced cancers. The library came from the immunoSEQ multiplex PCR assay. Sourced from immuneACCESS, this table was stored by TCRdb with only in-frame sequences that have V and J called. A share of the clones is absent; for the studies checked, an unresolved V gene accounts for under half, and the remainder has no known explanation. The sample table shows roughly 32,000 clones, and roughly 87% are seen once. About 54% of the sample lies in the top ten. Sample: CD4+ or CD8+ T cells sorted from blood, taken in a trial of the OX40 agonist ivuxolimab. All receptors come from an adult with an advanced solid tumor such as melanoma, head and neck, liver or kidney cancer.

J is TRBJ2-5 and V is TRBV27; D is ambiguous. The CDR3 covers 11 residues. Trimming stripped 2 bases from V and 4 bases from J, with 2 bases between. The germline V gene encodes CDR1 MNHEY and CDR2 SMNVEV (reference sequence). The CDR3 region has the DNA TGTGCCAGCAGTTTACGAGAGACCCAGTACTTC. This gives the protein CASSLRETQYF.

The CDR3 protein is CASSLVVQTSTDTQYF. For the CDR3, the DNA is TGTGCCAGCAGCTTGGTAGTACAGACTAGCACAGATACGCAGTATTTT. The chain has TRBV5-4 and TRBJ2-3; no firm D call. The length of the CDR3 is 16 residues. Germline V lookup: CDR1 SGHNT, CDR2 YYREEE (reference sequence). Trimming removed 0 bases at V and 0 bases at J, with 11 bases between. Full variable domain (missing parts from reference TRBV5-4 and TRBJ2-3): ETGVTQSPTHLIKTRGQQVTLRCSSQSGHNTVSWYQQALGQGPQFIFQYYREEENGRGNFPPRFSGLQFPNYSSELNVNALELDDSALYLCASSLVVQTSTDTQYFGPGTRLTVL.

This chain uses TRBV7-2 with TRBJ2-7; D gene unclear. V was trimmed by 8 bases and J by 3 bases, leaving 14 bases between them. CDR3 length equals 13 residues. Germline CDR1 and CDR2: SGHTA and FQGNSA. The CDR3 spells CASGLSVFYEQYF. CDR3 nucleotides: TGTGCCAGCGGATTATCTGTGTTCTACGAGCAGTACTTC.

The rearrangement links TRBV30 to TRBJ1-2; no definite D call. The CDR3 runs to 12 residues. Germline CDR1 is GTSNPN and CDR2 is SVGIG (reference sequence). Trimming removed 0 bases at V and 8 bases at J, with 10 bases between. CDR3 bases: TGTGCCTGGAGTGTGGTCGAGGAGGGCTACACCTTC. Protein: CAWSVVEEGYTF. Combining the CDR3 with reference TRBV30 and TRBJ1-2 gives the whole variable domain SQTIHQWPATLVQPVGSPLSLECTVEGTSNPNLYWYRQAAGRGLQLLFYSVGIGQISSEVPQNLSASRPQDRQFILSSKKLLLSDSGFYLCAWSVVEEGYTFGSGTRLTVV.